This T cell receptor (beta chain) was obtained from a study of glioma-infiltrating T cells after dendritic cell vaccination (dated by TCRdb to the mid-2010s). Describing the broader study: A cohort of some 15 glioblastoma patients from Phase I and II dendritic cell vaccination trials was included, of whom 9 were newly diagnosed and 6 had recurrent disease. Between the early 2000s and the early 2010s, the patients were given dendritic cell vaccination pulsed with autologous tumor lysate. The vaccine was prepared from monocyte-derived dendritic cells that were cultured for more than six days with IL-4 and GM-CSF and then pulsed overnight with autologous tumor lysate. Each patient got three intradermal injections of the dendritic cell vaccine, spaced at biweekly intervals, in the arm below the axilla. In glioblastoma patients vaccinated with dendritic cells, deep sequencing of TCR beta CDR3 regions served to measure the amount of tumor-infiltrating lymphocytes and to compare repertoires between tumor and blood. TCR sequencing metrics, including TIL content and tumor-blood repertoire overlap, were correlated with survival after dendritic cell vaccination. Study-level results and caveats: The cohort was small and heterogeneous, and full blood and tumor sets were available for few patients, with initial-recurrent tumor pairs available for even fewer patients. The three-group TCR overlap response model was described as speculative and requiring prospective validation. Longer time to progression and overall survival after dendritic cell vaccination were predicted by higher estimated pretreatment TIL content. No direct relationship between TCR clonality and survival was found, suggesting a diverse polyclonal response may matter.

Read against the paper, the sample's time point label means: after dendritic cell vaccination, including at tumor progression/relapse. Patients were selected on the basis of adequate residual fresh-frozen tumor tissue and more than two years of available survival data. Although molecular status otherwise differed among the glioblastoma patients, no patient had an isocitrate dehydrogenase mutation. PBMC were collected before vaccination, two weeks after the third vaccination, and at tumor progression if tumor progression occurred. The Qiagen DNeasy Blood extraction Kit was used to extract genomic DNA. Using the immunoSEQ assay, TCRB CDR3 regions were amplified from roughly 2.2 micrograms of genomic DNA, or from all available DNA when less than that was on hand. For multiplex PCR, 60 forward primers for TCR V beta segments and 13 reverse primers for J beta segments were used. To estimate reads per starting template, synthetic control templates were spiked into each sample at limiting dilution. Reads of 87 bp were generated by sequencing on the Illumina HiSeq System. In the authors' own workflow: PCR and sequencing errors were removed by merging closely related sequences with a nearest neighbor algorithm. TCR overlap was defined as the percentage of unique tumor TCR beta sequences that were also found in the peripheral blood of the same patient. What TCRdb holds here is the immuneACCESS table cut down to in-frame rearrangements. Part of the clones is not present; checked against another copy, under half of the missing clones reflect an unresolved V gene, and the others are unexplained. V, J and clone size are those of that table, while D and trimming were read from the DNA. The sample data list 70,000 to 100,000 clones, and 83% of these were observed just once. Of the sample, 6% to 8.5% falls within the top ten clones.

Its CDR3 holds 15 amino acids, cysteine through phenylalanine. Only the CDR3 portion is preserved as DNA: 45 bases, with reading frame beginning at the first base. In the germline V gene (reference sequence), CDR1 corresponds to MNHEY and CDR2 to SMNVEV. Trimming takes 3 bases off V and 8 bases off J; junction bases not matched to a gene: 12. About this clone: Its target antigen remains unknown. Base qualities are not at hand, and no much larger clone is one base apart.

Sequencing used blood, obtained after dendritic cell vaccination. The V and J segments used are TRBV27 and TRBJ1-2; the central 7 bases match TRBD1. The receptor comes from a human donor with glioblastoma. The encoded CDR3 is CASSFQGQSPGGYTF. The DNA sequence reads TGTGCCAGCAGTTTCCAGGGACAGTCGCCGGGGGGCTACACCTTC.